Shown below are 22 T cell receptor beta chains from a single sample sequenced in a study of blood T cell repertoires in COVID-19. Here immunoSEQ multiplex PCR was the method, and the copy in TCRdb shows in-frame clones only, minus some. The sample records 69,000 or so clones, around 89% being singletons. The sample taken for sequencing was peripheral blood. These receptors all come from a man aged 45-65 years with acute or convalescent COVID-19.

This chain joins TRBV6-1 and TRBJ1-2; D ambiguous. Trimming pared 0 bases from V and 0 bases from J, leaving 14 bases between. The CDR3 extends over 17 amino acids. Looked up from germline, CDR1 is MNHNS and CDR2 is SASEGT. The CDR3 region is CASSEAGVGGTNYGYTF. The CDR3 DNA reads as TGTGCCAGCAGTGAAGCTGGAGTCGGCGGCACTAACTATGGCTACACCTTC.

The rearrangement links TRBV24-1 to TRBJ2-1; D may be TRBD1 (5 bases). The V gene lost 2 bases and the J gene lost 10 bases, with 8 bases spanning the gap. The length of the CDR3 is 12 residues. Germline V gene sequence: CDR1 KGHDR, CDR2 SFDVKD. Written as DNA, the CDR3 is TGTGCCACCAGTGATTCAGGGAAGGAGCAGTTCTTC. Translated, it gives CATSDSGKEQFF.

V gene TRBV4-3 combines with J gene TRBJ1-1; D may be TRBD1 (5 bases). The CDR3 sequence is 14 residues long. The V gene lost 0 bases and the J gene lost 5 bases, with 10 bases spanning the gap. Germline CDR1 is LGHNA and CDR2 is YSLEER. CDR3 in DNA: TGCGCCAGCAGCCAAGACAGGGTGTGGACTGAAGCTTTCTTT. Its protein is CASSQDRVWTEAFF.

About this clone itself: This sample includes further DNA sequences coding for the same CDR3. The V and J genes are TRBV18 and TRBJ1-5; 7 bases line up with TRBD1. CDR1 is KGHSH, CDR2 LQKENI, per germline. The CDR3 runs to 14 residues. After removal of 6 bases from V and 6 bases from J, the junction contained 8 bases not matched to a gene. The CDR3 DNA is TGTGCCAGCTCTCCTACAGGGGCGGTTCAGCCCCAGCATTTT. Translating it yields CASSPTGAVQPQHF.

The chain recombines TRBV27 with TRBJ2-1, with TRBD1 matching 9 bases. V dropped 8 bases and J dropped 2; count of bases not matched to a gene: 13. Germline V lookup: CDR1 MNHEY, CDR2 SMNVEV (reference sequence). The length of the CDR3 is 17 residues. The CDR3 DNA is TGTGCCAGCGCCCTCTCCGCCGGGACAGGGCCCTACAATGAGCAGTTCTTC. This codes for CASALSAGTGPYNEQFF.

The V call is TRBV11-3, the J call TRBJ1-4; 7 bases are shared with TRBD1. Germline V CDR1 and CDR2: SGHNT, YENEEA. This CDR3 is 14 amino acids long. Losses at the gene ends were 3 bases for V and 5 bases for J; bases not matched to a gene: 3. DNA for the CDR3: TGTGCCAGCAGCTTGGGACAGCCGAATGAAAAACTGTTTTTT. The encoded protein is CASSLGQPNEKLFF.

This clone was detected a few times. The chain recombines TRBV4-3 with TRBJ2-7; the match to TRBD1 covers 7 bases. There are 15 residues in the CDR3. Germline CDR1 LGHNA, CDR2 YSLEER. V shed 2 bases, J shed 4 bases, and the junction held 8 bases outside the gene matches. The CDR3: CASSQQQTGSYEQYF. In DNA, the CDR3 is TGCGCCAGCAGCCAACAACAGACAGGGTCTTACGAGCAGTACTTC.

This clone has a single count. The chain joins TRBV3-1 (or the pseudogene TRBV3-2) to TRBJ2-7; 15 bases match TRBD2. The V segment lost 4 bases and the J segment 6 bases; nucleotides outside the gene matches: 4. The CDR3 runs 15 residues. Germline CDR1 is LGHDT and CDR2 is YNNKEL (reference sequence). In nucleotides, the CDR3 is TGTGCCAGCAGCCCATGGACTAGCGGGAGGGCCGAGCAGTACTTC. This gives the protein CASSPWTSGRAEQYF.

The chain employs TRBV18 and TRBJ1-2; D remains ambiguous. Trimming removed 3 bases from V and 0 bases from J, with 8 bases in between. The CDR3 runs to 14 residues. Germline assignment: CDR1 KGHSH and CDR2 LQKENI. The CDR3 DNA reads as TGTGCCAGCTCACCGAGAAGTGCTAACTATGGCTACACCTTC. Translating it yields CASSPRSANYGYTF.

The chain has TRBV5-5 and TRBJ2-5; 11 nucleotides agree with TRBD2. The CDR3 contains 15 residues. The germline gives CDR1 SGHKS, CDR2 YYEKEE (reference sequence). V was pared by 0 bases and J by 2 bases, with 0 bases of the junction left unmatched. This CDR3 is CASSLGLAGQETQYF. The CDR3 nucleotides read TGTGCCAGCAGCTTGGGACTAGCGGGACAAGAGACCCAGTACTTC.

J is TRBJ1-1 and V is TRBV5-1; TRBD1 matches 8 bases. Trimming removed 0 bases from V and 8 bases from J; junction bases left unmatched: 9. The length of the CDR3 is 15 residues. Per germline, CDR1 SGHRS and CDR2 YFSETQ. The CDR3 nucleotides read TGCGCCAGCAGCTTGGGAGGCACAGGGGGTTCCGAAGCTTTCTTT. This encodes CASSLGGTGGSEAFF.

The chain is built from TRBV3-1 (or the pseudogene TRBV3-2) and TRBJ1-1, with TRBD1 matching 9 bases. V was pared by 3 bases and J by 1 base, with 3 bases of the junction left unmatched. The CDR3 is 15 amino acids. CDR1 and CDR2 from the germline V gene are LGHDT and YNNKEL (reference sequence). CDR3 nucleotides: TGTGCCAGCAGCCAGGGGACAGGGAAGAACACTGAAGCTTTCTTT. It codes for CASSQGTGKNTEAFF.

The V and J genes are TRBV5-6 and TRBJ2-7, with 8 positions matching TRBD1. The CDR3 is 14 amino acids. Germline values: CDR1 SGHDT, CDR2 YYEEEE. The V gene end was trimmed by 0 bases and the J gene end by 6 bases; junction bases not matched to a gene: 5. The CDR3 region is CASSLGQGAAEQYF. Here the CDR3 DNA reads TGTGCCAGCAGCTTGGGGCAGGGGGCGGCCGAGCAGTACTTC.

The V and J genes are TRBV7-8 and TRBJ2-3, with D possibly TRBD2 on 6 matching bases. The V end was cut by 1 base, the J end by 7 bases, with 15 bases between. Germline CDR1 reads SGHVS; CDR2 reads FQNEAQ. The CDR3 is made up of 15 amino acids. The CDR3 sequence is CASSLGIGSVHTQYF. In DNA, the CDR3 is TGTGCCAGCAGCTTAGGGATCGGGAGCGTCCATACGCAGTATTTT.

The chain couples TRBV5-6 to TRBJ1-2; 7 nucleotides align to TRBD1. The CDR3 is 14 amino acids. The junction had 4 bases not matched to a gene; V was cut back by 4 bases and J by 1 base. Germline CDR1 is SGHDT and CDR2 is YYEEEE. For the CDR3, the DNA is TGTGCCAGCAGCCGGGACAGAGTTAACTATGGCTACACCTTC. This translates into CASSRDRVNYGYTF.

The chain is built from TRBV7-2 and TRBJ1-6; D is perhaps TRBD1 (5 bases). The CDR3 runs to 13 residues. V was shortened by 4 bases and J by 6 bases, with 7 bases between the two germline ends. CDR1 and CDR2 (germline): SGHTA, FQGNSA. Here the CDR3 DNA reads TGTGCCAGCAGCTCGGGGGTTAATTCACCCCTCCACTTT. Protein product: CASSSGVNSPLHF.

The chain's CDR3 is CASSLVQETQYF. Written as DNA, the CDR3 is TGTGCCAGCAGCTTAGTACAAGAGACCCAGTACTTC. The J gene is TRBJ2-5, the V gene TRBV11-2; D remains ambiguous. V was shortened by 1 base and J by 2 bases, with 2 bases between the two germline ends. CDR3 length equals 12 residues. Germline CDR1 reads SGHAT; CDR2 reads FQNNGV.

The chain employs TRBV5-6 and TRBJ2-5; maybe TRBD2 (6 bases). V lost 3 bases and J 3 bases, leaving 15 bases between the germline ends. CDR1 is SGHDT, CDR2 YYEEEE, per germline. CDR3 length: 15 amino acids. This CDR3 is CASSSLAIQKETQYF. The CDR3, as DNA: TGTGCCAGCAGCTCCCTAGCGATACAAAAAGAGACCCAGTACTTC.

The V and J genes are TRBV25-1 and TRBJ2-5, with TRBD2 matching over 13 bases. Germline V gene data show CDR1 as MGHDK and CDR2 as SYGVNS. The CDR3 has 15 residues. Trimming took 5 bases from V and 5 from J; bases not matched to a gene: 5. CDR3 DNA: TGTGCCAGCAGTTACGGACTAGCGGGAGTTGAGACCCAGTACTTC. As protein: CASSYGLAGVETQYF.

The J gene is TRBJ2-1, the V gene TRBV19; 9 bases line up with TRBD2. V was pared by 0 bases and J by 4 bases, with 1 base of the junction left unmatched. CDR3 length equals 15 residues. Germline values: CDR1 LNHDA, CDR2 SQIVND (reference sequence). In DNA form, the CDR3 reads TGTGCCAGTAGTATAGAGGCGGGGGGGTACAATGAGCAGTTCTTC. Translating gives CASSIEAGGYNEQFF.

This clone was detected a few times. This rearrangement joins TRBV7-9 to TRBJ2-7; 8 positions agree with TRBD2. The CDR3 extends over 16 amino acids. The V gene end was trimmed by 3 bases and the J gene end by 4 bases; junction bases not matched to a gene: 11. Per germline, CDR1 SEHNR and CDR2 FQNEAQ (reference sequence). The CDR3 sequence is CASSFFSGTPPYEQYF. Written as DNA, the CDR3 is TGTGCCAGCAGCTTCTTTAGCGGGACCCCTCCTTACGAGCAGTACTTC.

The sample holds one count of this clone. V and J are TRBV25-1 and TRBJ2-1, with TRBD2 matching 8 bases. The CDR3 extends over 13 amino acids. Germline-derived CDR1 and CDR2 are MGHDK and SYGVNS. Losses at the gene ends were 7 bases for V and 12 bases for J; bases not matched to a gene: 11. The CDR3 protein is CASTPGTRITQFF. DNA of the CDR3: TGTGCCAGCACCCCGGGGACTAGAATAACGCAGTTCTTC. Supplemented by reference TRBV25-1 and TRBJ2-1, the full variable domain reads EADIYQTPRYLVIGTGKKITLECSQTMGHDKMYWYQQDPGMELHLIHYSYGVNSTEKGDLSSESTVSRIRTEHFPLTLESARPSHTSQYLCASTPGTRITQFFGPGTRLTVL.